Presented here are 25 T cell receptor beta chains from one specimen sequenced in a study of OX40 agonist ivuxolimab in advanced cancers. Receptors were amplified or captured by the immunoSEQ multiplex PCR assay. The table comes from immuneACCESS by way of TCRdb, which keeps in-frame sequences with V and J called. Part of the clones is missing from these tables; in studies checked, under half for an unresolved V gene and the rest for unknown reasons. The sample includes fewer than 80,000 clones, with about 79% observed a single time. The ten largest clonotypes hold about 1.1% of the sample. Sample: CD4+ or CD8+ T cells sorted from blood, taken in a trial of the OX40 agonist ivuxolimab. The receptors were sampled from an adult with an advanced solid tumor such as melanoma, head and neck, liver or kidney cancer.

The chain carries TRBV5-6 and TRBJ2-5, with 7 positions matching TRBD1. The CDR3 is made up of 15 amino acids. CDR1 and CDR2 from the germline V gene are SGHDT and YYEEEE. Trimming took 4 bases from V and 5 from J; bases not matched to a gene: 11. The CDR3 nucleotides read TGTGCCAGCAGCGCCGGGACGGTCAGGGGGGAGACCCAGTACTTC. This translates into CASSAGTVRGETQYF.

This chain links TRBV2 with TRBJ1-4; D uncertain. This CDR3 comprises 17 residues. V was shortened by 5 bases and J by 8 bases, with 24 bases between the two germline ends. Germline assignment: CDR1 SNHLY and CDR2 FYNNEI. CDR3 in amino acids: CASSPPRGQEAGEKLFF. In DNA, the CDR3 is TGTGCCAGCAGTCCCCCACGCGGGCAGGAGGCAGGAGAAAAACTGTTTTTT.

This clone was counted only a few times. This chain links TRBV7-8 with TRBJ1-4; unclear D gene. Trimming left V 1 base short and J 2 bases short, with 8 bases between. CDR1 and CDR2 from the germline V gene are SGHVS and FQNEAQ. The CDR3 is made up of 15 amino acids. The CDR3 spells CASSLVMATNEKLFF. CDR3 nucleotides: TGTGCCAGCAGCTTAGTAATGGCTACTAATGAAAAACTGTTTTTT.

This clone was picked up a small number of times. V usage is TRBV7-2 and J usage is TRBJ1-1; tentatively, D is TRBD1 (5 bases). Trimming took 3 bases from V and 4 from J, leaving 9 bases between them. CDR3 length equals 13 residues. CDR1 is SGHTA and CDR2 is FQGNSA in the germline V gene. The CDR3 DNA reads TGTGCCAGCAGCTTCGACAGTAGCACTGAAGCTTTCTTT. Amino acids: CASSFDSSTEAFF.

The chain employs TRBV19 and TRBJ2-2; 8 bases are a match to TRBD2. The ends lost 10 bases at V and 4 bases at J; junction bases unmatched: 8. Per germline, CDR1 LNHDA and CDR2 SQIVND (reference sequence). This CDR3 region has 14 residues. The chain's CDR3 is CATLAGELTGELFF. The CDR3 nucleotides read TGTGCCACCCTAGCGGGCGAACTCACCGGGGAGCTGTTTTTT.

Regarding this clone: The same CDR3 arises from other DNA sequences in this sample as well. The chain has TRBV5-1 and TRBJ1-1; unclear D gene. This CDR3 comprises 11 residues. The V gene's germline CDR1 is SGHRS and CDR2 YFSETQ. Between the trimmed V and J ends, which lost 0 bases and 3 bases, there was a span of 0 bases. Written as DNA, the CDR3 is TGCGCCAGCAGCTTGGACACTGAAGCTTTCTTT. As protein: CASSLDTEAFF.

CDR3 region: CASGLTGGTEAFF. The CDR3 nucleotides are TGTGCCAGCGGATTAACCGGGGGGACTGAAGCTTTCTTT. The J gene is TRBJ1-1, the V gene TRBV6-5; D perhaps matches TRBD1 (5 bases). From germline, CDR1 is MNHEY and CDR2 SVGAGI. The V gene lost 8 bases and the J gene lost 5 bases, with 15 bases spanning the gap. The length of the CDR3 is 13 residues.

V and J are TRBV10-1 and TRBJ2-7; TRBD2 aligns across 8 bases. V was clipped by 5 bases and J by 2 bases; unmatched bases: 5. The length of the CDR3 is 14 residues. Germline lookup yields CDR1 WNHNN and CDR2 SYGVQD (reference sequence). The DNA of the CDR3 is TGCGCCAGCAGTTCGGGGGGGCCTCCCTACGAGCAGTACTTC. Protein sequence: CASSSGGPPYEQYF.

The V and J genes are TRBV5-6 and TRBJ2-1, with 9 bases matching TRBD1. Germline V lookup: CDR1 SGHDT, CDR2 YYEEEE. The CDR3 totals 15 residues. Germline trimming cut 0 bases from V and 5 bases from J; bases unmatched to any gene: 3. Here the CDR3 DNA reads TGTGCCAGCAGCTTGGAGGGGACAGGGCACAATGAGCAGTTCTTC. It yields the protein CASSLEGTGHNEQFF.

This sequence joins TRBV12-5 and TRBJ1-5; D unclear. Looked up from germline, CDR1 is LGHNT and CDR2 is FRNRAP. V was shortened by 1 base and J by 0 bases, with 10 bases between the two germline ends. The CDR3 is 16 residues long. DNA for the CDR3: TGTGCTAGTGGTTTGGGACAAACCTATAGCAATCAGCCCCAGCATTTT. The encoded protein is CASGLGQTYSNQPQHF. Drawing the rest from reference TRBV12-5 and TRBJ1-5, the complete variable domain is DARVTQTPRHKVTEMGQEVTMRCQPILGHNTVFWYRQTMMQGLELLAYFRNRAPLDDSGMPKDRFSAEMPDATLATLKIQPSEPRDSAVYFCASGLGQTYSNQPQHFGDGTRLSIL.

The V call is TRBV5-1, the J call TRBJ2-3; no clear D gene. Trimming removed 0 bases at V and 1 base at J, with 6 bases between. Germline assignment: CDR1 SGHRS and CDR2 YFSETQ. CDR3 length equals 14 residues. CDR3: CASSLGARTDTQYF. The CDR3 nucleotides are TGCGCCAGCAGCTTGGGGGCGCGCACAGATACGCAGTATTTT.

The rearrangement uses TRBV27 and TRBJ1-6, with a weak D call TRBD1 (6 bases). Between the trimmed V and J ends, which lost 7 bases and 9 bases, there was a span of 19 bases. The CDR3 has 15 residues. Germline CDR1 reads MNHEY; CDR2 reads SMNVEV (reference sequence). The CDR3 region is CASKQSGALLSPLHF. Written as DNA, the CDR3 is TGTGCCAGCAAACAATCAGGGGCCTTACTTTCACCCCTCCACTTT.

The chain combines TRBV18 with TRBJ2-5; D not resolved. The CDR3 loop spans 16 amino acids. The V end was cut by 0 bases, the J end by 5 bases, with 16 bases between. CDR1 is KGHSH and CDR2 is LQKENI in the germline V gene. The CDR3 DNA reads as TGTGCCAGCTCACCACCGTCCCAAGGCAGTGGTGAGACCCAGTACTTC. Encoded protein: CASSPPSQGSGETQYF. The whole variable domain, filled in from reference TRBV18 and TRBJ2-5, reads NAGVMQNPRHLVRRRGQEARLRCSPMKGHSHVYWYRQLPEEGLKFMVYLQKENIIDESGMPKERFSAEFPKEGPSILRIQQVVRGDSAAYFCASSPPSQGSGETQYFGPGTRLLVL.

This clone was seen a handful of times. The chain employs TRBV10-1 and TRBJ2-3; D perhaps matches TRBD2 (5 bases). Trimming took 5 bases from V and 14 from J, leaving 17 bases between them. The CDR3 has 12 residues. The germline gives CDR1 WNHNN, CDR2 SYGVQD (reference sequence). This chain's CDR3 is CASSLSLLRGYF. The CDR3 DNA sequence: TGCGCCAGCAGTCTCTCTTTACTCCGGGGGTATTTT.

V usage is TRBV9 and J usage is TRBJ2-3; perhaps TRBD1 as D (6 bases). This CDR3 region has 15 residues. Germline lookup yields CDR1 SGDLS and CDR2 YYNGEE. Deletions cut 3 bases from V and 1 base from J, with 12 bases between. The CDR3 coding sequence is TGTGCCAGCAGCGGTGGGGGCTGGGGCACAGATACGCAGTATTTT. This gives the protein CASSGGGWGTDTQYF.

The V and J genes are TRBV6-1 and TRBJ1-1; a weak D match, TRBD1 (5 bases). Deletions cut 4 bases from V and 4 bases from J, with 13 bases between. This CDR3 spans 14 amino acids. Germline CDR1 is MNHNS and CDR2 is SASEGT. The CDR3 reads CASSAQGRGTEAFF. CDR3 DNA: TGTGCCAGCAGTGCTCAGGGACGTGGCACTGAAGCTTTCTTT.

The chain has TRBV19 and TRBJ2-2; D remains unclear. V lost 3 bases and J lost 0, with 5 bases in between. This CDR3 spans 14 amino acids. In germline, CDR1 is LNHDA, CDR2 SQIVND (reference sequence). The CDR3 region is CASSMGANTGELFF. The CDR3 nucleotides read TGTGCCAGTAGTATGGGTGCGAACACCGGGGAGCTGTTTTTT.

V usage is TRBV5-1 and J usage is TRBJ1-1; D ambiguous. The CDR3 is 14 amino acids. The germline gives CDR1 SGHRS, CDR2 YFSETQ. The ends were cut back, 0 bases at V and 1 base at J, with 7 bases in the middle. CDR3 nucleotide sequence: TGCGCCAGCAGCTTGGACGGGCAGAACACTGAAGCTTTCTTT. Translated: CASSLDGQNTEAFF.

The V gene is TRBV2, the J gene TRBJ2-3; 7 nucleotides match TRBD2. Germline V gives CDR1 SNHLY, CDR2 FYNNEI. The V segment lost 3 bases and the J segment 3 bases; nucleotides outside the gene matches: 3. The CDR3 totals 14 residues. Written as DNA, the CDR3 is TGTGCCAGCAGTGAGGGACTATCAACAGATACGCAGTATTTT. Its protein product is CASSEGLSTDTQYF.

The CDR3 region has the DNA TGCGCCAGCAGCTTGGCACTAGCCTACTACAATGAGCAGTTCTTC. Protein: CASSLALAYYNEQFF. V usage is TRBV5-1 and J usage is TRBJ2-1; TRBD2 might be the D (6 bases). V was pared by 0 bases and J by 3 bases, with 10 bases between. This CDR3 contains 15 residues. Germline V CDR1 and CDR2: SGHRS, YFSETQ.

This chain links TRBV7-9 with TRBJ2-1, with D tentatively TRBD1 (5 bases). V lost 2 bases and J lost 5, with 19 bases in between. The CDR3 runs to 17 residues. The germline V gene has CDR1 SEHNR and CDR2 FQNEAQ (reference sequence). The DNA for the CDR3 is TGTGCCAGCAGCTTAAGAAAACAGGACCTCGCCGACAATGAGCAGTTCTTC. Translation gives CASSLRKQDLADNEQFF.

As for this clone: One end of the junction fails to match germline, which may point to a read error. Other DNA variants within this sample encode the same CDR3. The chain employs TRBV15 and TRBJ2-3; D tentatively fits TRBD1 or TRBD2 (5 bases each). This CDR3 contains 15 residues. Germline V gives CDR1 LNHNV, CDR2 YYDKDF (reference sequence). The CDR3 DNA sequence: TGTGCCACTAGCAGTTGGGACCCCCGTAGGAATACGCAGTATTTT. It encodes CATSSWDPRRNTQYF.

J is TRBJ2-5 and V is TRBV6-1, with D perhaps TRBD1 (6 bases). The CDR3 is 15 amino acids. V was pared by 4 bases and J by 2 bases, with 14 bases between. CDR1 is MNHNS and CDR2 is SASEGT in the germline V gene. DNA of the CDR3: TGTGCCAGCAGTGTTTACCCGGGACAACAAGAGACCCAGTACTTC. It codes for CASSVYPGQQETQYF.

The V gene is TRBV6-6, the J gene TRBJ2-2; D gene uncertain. The V end lost 4 bases, the J end lost 8 bases, and 5 bases lay between the germline ends. CDR3 length equals 11 residues. Germline loops: CDR1 MNHNY, CDR2 SVGAGI (reference sequence). CDR3 protein: CASSLEGELFF. The CDR3 DNA follows: TGTGCCAGCAGTTTGGAGGGGGAGCTGTTTTTT.

This rearrangement joins TRBV2 to TRBJ1-1; possible D gene TRBD1, 5 bases. This CDR3 comprises 15 residues. V gave up 6 bases and J gave up 3 bases, with 17 bases separating them. CDR1 and CDR2 (germline): SNHLY, FYNNEI. The CDR3: CASREGPGRDTEAFF. The CDR3, as DNA: TGTGCCAGCAGGGAGGGGCCAGGCCGTGACACTGAAGCTTTCTTT.